The text below deals with one T cell receptor beta chain. Its specificity is unknown. These data come from a study of molecular identifiers for immune sequencing clone quantification. Study results and limitations: Effector cells had over 99% of their molecules in clones above 20 RNA copies, while naive cells had under 1%.

Germline lookup yields CDR1 SGHTA and CDR2 FQGNSA. The length of the CDR3 is 16 residues. The V end lost 0 bases, the J end lost 1 base, and 12 bases lay between the germline ends. MiXCR, applied by TCRdb to the PCR reads, yields one record per CDR3 protein. This table has 460,000 or so distinct CDR3 sequences, about a fifth appearing once. Material for sequencing was naive CD8+ T cells from blood, with Jurkat cell RNA spiked in. Subset specified: FACS-sorted CD8+CD4-CCR7+CD45RA+ naive T cells. This sequence was found in a human donor in good health. Some libraries in this study had Jurkat cell RNA spiked in. The genes are TRBV7-2 and TRBJ2-5, with D perhaps TRBD1 (6 bases). The CDR3 DNA reads as TGTGCCAGCAGCTTAGCTACCGGGACACCCCAAGAGACCCAGTACTTC. Residues: CASSLATGTPQETQYF.